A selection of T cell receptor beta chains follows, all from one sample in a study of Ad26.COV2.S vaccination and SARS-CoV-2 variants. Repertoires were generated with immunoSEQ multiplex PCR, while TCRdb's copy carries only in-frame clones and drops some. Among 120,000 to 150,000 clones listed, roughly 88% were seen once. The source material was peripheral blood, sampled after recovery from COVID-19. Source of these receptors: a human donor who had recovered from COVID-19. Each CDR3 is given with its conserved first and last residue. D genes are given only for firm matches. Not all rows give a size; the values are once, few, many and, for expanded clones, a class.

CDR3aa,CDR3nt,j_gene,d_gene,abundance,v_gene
CAWSIGDTQYF,TGTGCCTGGAGTATAGGAGATACGCAGTATTTT,TRBJ2-3,-,-,TRBV30
CASSINTGPFYEQYF,TGTGCCAGTAGTATCAATACCGGGCCCTTTTACGAGCAGTACTTC,TRBJ2-7,-,-,TRBV19
CASSPDRDEQYF,TGTGCCAGCAGTCCGGACAGGGACGAGCAGTACTTC,TRBJ2-7,TRBD1,-,TRBV12-3/TRBV12-4
CASSIASGGLYGDEQYF,TGTGCCAGTAGTATCGCTAGCGGGGGGCTCTACGGCGACGAGCAGTACTTC,TRBJ2-7,TRBD2,-,TRBV19
CASSLGPRGAFF,TGTGCCAGCAGTCTCGGGCCCCGCGGAGCTTTCTTT,TRBJ1-1,-,few,TRBV2
CASSVGGGLNNEQFF,TGTGCCAGCAGCGTAGGCGGGGGTCTAAATAATGAGCAGTTCTTC,TRBJ2-1,TRBD2,-,TRBV9
CASSPGTSGAYTDTQYF,TGTGCCAGCAGTCCCGGGACTAGCGGGGCCTACACAGATACGCAGTATTTT,TRBJ2-3,TRBD2,-,TRBV2
CASSFFTGQGTQPQHF,TGTGCCAGCAGTTTTTTTACCGGACAGGGTACCCAGCCCCAGCATTTT,TRBJ1-5,TRBD1,-,TRBV28
CSVELPGVNQPQHF,TGCAGCGTTGAACTACCAGGGGTCAATCAGCCCCAGCATTTT,TRBJ1-5,-,-,TRBV29-1
CASSLRGGEQYF,TGTGCCAGCAGTCTCCGGGGGGGAGAGCAGTACTTC,TRBJ2-7,TRBD2,-,TRBV27
CASSLRDRGLKPQHF,TGTGCCAGCAGTCTCCGGGACAGGGGGCTGAAGCCCCAGCATTTT,TRBJ1-5,TRBD1,-,TRBV28
CASSRDVRQETQYF,TGTGCCAGTTCCCGGGACGTACGTCAAGAGACCCAGTACTTC,TRBJ2-5,-,-,TRBV2
CASSQVLAGPSYEQYF,TGTGCCAGCAGCCAAGTCTTGGCAGGCCCCTCTTACGAGCAGTACTTC,TRBJ2-7,-,-,TRBV4-2
CASNSQGNGELFF,TGTGCCAGCAACTCCCAGGGGAACGGGGAGCTGTTTTTT,TRBJ2-2,-,-,TRBV7-2
CASTGTGYSYEQYF,TGCGCCAGCACCGGGACAGGTTACTCCTACGAGCAGTACTTC,TRBJ2-7,TRBD1,once,TRBV5-1
CASSQGSGEYRNTIYF,TGCGCCAGCAGCCAAGGATCAGGGGAGTATAGAAACACCATATATTTT,TRBJ1-3,-,-,TRBV4-3
CASSPLSAGNQPQHF,TGTGCCAGCTCACCACTTTCGGCAGGGAATCAGCCCCAGCATTTT,TRBJ1-5,-,-,TRBV18
CASSLIRESNQPQHF,TGTGCCAGCAGTCTTATCAGGGAAAGCAATCAGCCCCAGCATTTT,TRBJ1-5,-,-,TRBV7-2
CASSPGLAGPYNEQFF,TGTGCCAGCAGCCCAGGACTAGCGGGCCCCTACAATGAGCAGTTCTTC,TRBJ2-1,TRBD2,-,TRBV7-8
CASSVAGLGQGANYGYTF,TGTGCCAGCAGCGTAGCCGGGCTGGGACAGGGCGCTAACTATGGCTACACCTTC,TRBJ1-2,TRBD1,-,TRBV9
CSAGPEQFF,TGCAGCGCCGGGCCAGAGCAGTTCTTC,TRBJ2-1,-,-,TRBV29-1
CATSRDGFFAEAFF,TGTGCCACCAGCAGAGATGGCTTTTTCGCTGAAGCTTTCTTT,TRBJ1-1,-,-,TRBV15
CASSSGGGNSPLHF,TGTGCCAGCAGCTCAGGGGGCGGTAATTCACCCCTCCACTTT,TRBJ1-6,TRBD1,-,TRBV6-5
CASSQEGYETQYF,TGCGCCAGCAGCCAAGAGGGGTATGAGACCCAGTACTTC,TRBJ2-5,-,-,TRBV4-3
CASSTDLNRSEAFF,TGTGCCAGCAGTACGGATCTTAACAGGTCTGAAGCTTTCTTT,TRBJ1-1,-,-,TRBV6-2/TRBV6-3
CASSYGMTETQYF,TGTGCCAGCAGTTACGGAATGACAGAGACCCAGTACTTC,TRBJ2-5,-,-,TRBV6-5
CASTWGTVNYGYTF,TGTGCCAGCACCTGGGGAACAGTCAACTATGGCTACACCTTC,TRBJ1-2,-,-,TRBV28
CSASSGFANEQFF,TGCAGTGCTAGTAGCGGCTTCGCCAATGAGCAGTTCTTC,TRBJ2-1,-,-,TRBV20-1
CASSLSSGVSETQYF,TGTGCCAGCAGCTTATCTAGCGGGGTATCAGAGACCCAGTACTTC,TRBJ2-5,TRBD2,-,TRBV7-9
CASSLVGGEQFF,TGTGCCAGCAGCTTAGTGGGTGGTGAGCAGTTCTTC,TRBJ2-1,-,-,TRBV7-2
CASSPRSGVEQYF,TGTGCCAGCAGCCCAAGGTCGGGGGTCGAGCAGTACTTC,TRBJ2-7,-,few,TRBV11-2
CASSLADRHTGELFF,TGTGCCAGCAGCTTAGCAGACAGGCACACCGGGGAGCTGTTTTTT,TRBJ2-2,-,-,TRBV7-2
CAGGGSGYGYTF,TGTGCCGGAGGGGGCAGTGGCTATGGCTACACCTTC,TRBJ1-2,TRBD1,-,TRBV30
CASSQDRGRDGYTF,TGTGCCAGCAGCCAAGACAGGGGGCGTGATGGCTACACCTTC,TRBJ1-2,TRBD1,-,TRBV5-6
CASSAGQGNPLSDEQYF,TGTGCCAGCAGCGCGGGACAGGGGAATCCTCTCTCGGACGAGCAGTACTTC,TRBJ2-7,TRBD1,-,TRBV9
CASSFLAGGNYNEQFF,TGTGCCAGCAGTTTCCTAGCGGGGGGAAATTACAATGAGCAGTTCTTC,TRBJ2-1,TRBD2,-,TRBV28
CASSYGGISGNTIYF,TGTGCCAGCAGTTACGGTGGAATCTCTGGAAACACCATATATTTT,TRBJ1-3,-,-,TRBV6-5
CASSDDRDFHEQFF,TGCGCCAGCAGTGATGATAGGGACTTCCATGAGCAGTTCTTC,TRBJ2-1,-,few,TRBV10-1
CATSDLPEPRKDTEAFF,TGTGCCACCAGTGATTTGCCGGAGCCCAGAAAGGACACTGAAGCTTTCTTT,TRBJ1-1,-,-,TRBV24-1
CASTPSTGGRGTEAFF,TGTGCCAGCACCCCCTCGACAGGGGGCAGGGGCACTGAAGCTTTCTTT,TRBJ1-1,TRBD1,-,TRBV28
CASIGDRDGNTEAFF,TGTGCCAGTATAGGAGACAGGGACGGGAACACTGAAGCTTTCTTT,TRBJ1-1,TRBD1,-,TRBV19
CASSQFWGGGNEKLFF,TGCGCCAGCAGCCAGTTTTGGGGGGGCGGGAATGAAAAACTGTTTTTT,TRBJ1-4,-,-,TRBV4-3
CASSLTSGGYNEQFF,TGTGCCAGCTCTCTCACTAGCGGGGGTTACAATGAGCAGTTCTTC,TRBJ2-1,TRBD2,-,TRBV3-1/TRBV3-2
CASSLGVAGMNTGELFF,TGTGCCAGCAGTTTAGGGGTGGCGGGGATGAACACCGGGGAGCTGTTTTTT,TRBJ2-2,-,once,TRBV28
CASSFPGGRQPLHF,TGTGCCAGCAGCTTCCCAGGGGGGAGACAACCCCTCCACTTT,TRBJ1-6,TRBD1,-,TRBV5-6
CASSEGVGELFF,TGTGCCAGCAGTGAAGGGGTCGGGGAGCTGTTTTTT,TRBJ2-2,-,-,TRBV25-1
CASSYRDTYGYTF,TGTGCCAGCAGCTACAGGGATACCTATGGCTACACCTTC,TRBJ1-2,-,-,TRBV6-5
CASSLVDNEKLFF,TGTGCCAGCAGCTTAGTGGACAATGAAAAACTGTTTTTT,TRBJ1-4,-,-,TRBV7-9
CASSTMDFYGYTF,TGTGCCAGTAGTACTATGGACTTCTATGGCTACACCTTC,TRBJ1-2,-,-,TRBV19
CASSGRGSNTEAFF,TGTGCCAGCAGTGGCCGAGGGTCGAACACTGAAGCTTTCTTT,TRBJ1-1,-,-,TRBV2
CASKISTGELFF,TGTGCCAGCAAAATCTCCACCGGGGAGCTGTTTTTT,TRBJ2-2,-,-,TRBV28
CAWSKDRGGPEAFF,TGTGCCTGGAGTAAGGACAGGGGTGGTCCTGAAGCTTTCTTT,TRBJ1-1,TRBD1,-,TRBV30
CAWSVGGAYEQYF,TGTGCCTGGAGTGTAGGGGGAGCCTACGAGCAGTACTTC,TRBJ2-7,-,-,TRBV30
CASSLVSGGHYEQYF,TGCGCCAGCAGCTTGGTTAGCGGGGGGCACTACGAGCAGTACTTC,TRBJ2-7,TRBD2,-,TRBV5-1
CASSAAGGSGNTIYF,TGTGCCAGCAGCGCTGCAGGGGGCTCTGGAAACACCATATATTTT,TRBJ1-3,TRBD1,few,TRBV7-8